This paragraph covers one TCR beta chain sequence. A much more abundant neighbour one base away suggests this may be a read error. This sample is drawn from a study of molecular identifiers for immune sequencing clone quantification. Bulk libraries came from a prior protocol with listed TCR primers. MiXCR was run by TCRdb on the PCR reads, yielding one entry per CDR3 protein. Here the sample spans 490,000 or so distinct CDR3 sequences, approximately 25% being singletons. Source material for naive CD8 libraries was 20,000 to 1,000,000 sorted cells, with 10%, 30% or 50% RNA. Sequenced: naive CD8+ T cells from blood, with Jurkat cell RNA spiked in. Subset in this sample: FACS-sorted CD8+CD4-CCR7+CD45RA+ naive T cells. This TCR came from a human donor in good health. Some libraries in this study had Jurkat cell RNA spiked in.

This chain's CDR3 is CASSHKSMGSTDTQYF. DNA for the CDR3: TGTGCCAGCAGTCATAAAAGTATGGGTAGCACAGATACGCAGTATTTT. J is TRBJ2-3 and V is TRBV7-8; D is uncertain. Germline V lookup: CDR1 SGHVS, CDR2 FQNEAQ. V lost 6 bases, J lost 0 bases, and 16 bases lay in between. The CDR3 has 16 residues. The full variable domain, its missing parts supplied by reference TRBV7-8 and TRBJ2-3, is GAGVSQSPRYKVAKRGQDVALRCDPISGHVSLFWYQQALGQGPEFLTYFQNEAQLDKSGLPSDRFFAERPEGSVSTLKIQRTQQEDSAVYLCASSHKSMGSTDTQYFGPGTRLTVL.